A selection of T cell receptor beta chains follows, all from one sample in a study of blood T cells in healthy people across ages. MiXCR was run by TCRdb on the 5' RACE reads, yielding one entry per CDR3 protein. The table includes hundreds of thousands of distinct CDR3 sequences, 25% detected once. This sample was also put to use in a study of T cells of mothers and their children.

Input material: blood. Source of these receptors: a boy aged 5-17 years in good health. The CDR3 runs from the conserved cysteine through the conserved F or W. Each record gives: J gene, D gene, clone size, V gene, CDR3 DNA, CDR3 protein. The D gene is left open where the match is weak. Clone size is not always given. Where it is, it says once, few, many or a class for expanded clones.

TRBJ2-3	NA	NA	TRBV7-9	TGTGCCAGCAGCGTAAGGGGAGCGGAAGATACGCAGTATTTT	CASSVRGAEDTQYF
TRBJ2-2	NA	NA	TRBV7-8	TGTGCCAGCAGCGACCCGGGGCTAGCGAAAACCGGGCAGCTGTTTTTT	CASSDPGLAKTGQLFF
TRBJ1-4	NA	few	TRBV20-1	TGCAGTGTAGGGTCAGGCAATTTTAATGAAAAACTGTTTTTT	CSVGSGNFNEKLFF
TRBJ2-5	NA	few	TRBV6-5	TGTGCCAGCAGTTCGGGCGTTCCTATAGAGACCCAGTACTTC	CASSSGVPIETQYF
TRBJ1-1	NA	few	TRBV10-1	TGCGCCAGCTCACCGACAGGCCGGGCTGAAGCTTTCTTT	CASSPTGRAEAFF
TRBJ2-7	NA	NA	TRBV29-1	TGCAGCGTTAAGAGGGGCCAGGACAGAACCTACGAGCAGTACTTC	CSVKRGQDRTYEQYF
TRBJ1-1	NA	NA	TRBV7-2	TGTGCCAGCAGCTTCTCTTTTGATCTGAACACTGAAGCTTTCTTT	CASSFSFDLNTEAFF
TRBJ1-4	NA	once	TRBV5-4	TGTGCCAGCAGCTTGATGGGGGCGCAGGAAAAACTGTTTTTT	CASSLMGAQEKLFF
TRBJ2-3	TRBD1	NA	TRBV29-1	TGCAGCGTAGGACAGGGGCTAGGCACAGATACGCAGTATTTT	CSVGQGLGTDTQYF
TRBJ1-2	NA	NA	TRBV5-1	TGCGCCAGCAGCCTCCAACCGTCGACAGGCGGGGCCTTC	CASSLQPSTGGAF
TRBJ1-1	NA	few	TRBV29-1	TGCAGCGTCCGAGAGAACACTGAAGCTTTCTTT	CSVRENTEAFF
TRBJ2-5	NA	few	TRBV10-3	TGTGCCATCAGTGTGGCAAAACAAGAGACCCAGTACTTC	CAISVAKQETQYF
TRBJ2-7	TRBD2	few	TRBV20-1	TGCAGTGCTAGTGCTAGCGGGAGGCCGCTGGAGCAGTACTTC	CSASASGRPLEQYF
TRBJ2-3	TRBD2	NA	TRBV7-2	TGTGCCAGCAGCTCCGGACTAGCGGGGGCTAATGATACGCAGTATTTT	CASSSGLAGANDTQYF
TRBJ2-1	TRBD2	few	TRBV20-1	TGCAGTGCTAGACCTTCGTTAGCGGGAGGACTAGATGAGCAGTTCTTC	CSARPSLAGGLDEQFF
TRBJ2-7	TRBD2	NA	TRBV3-1	TGTGCCAGCAGCCAATCCCCGGGACTAGCGACGGGGGACGAGCAGTACTTC	CASSQSPGLATGDEQYF
TRBJ2-1	TRBD2	NA	TRBV2	TGTGCCAGCAGTGAAGTGACTAGCGGGGGCAACAATGAGCAGTTCTTC	CASSEVTSGGNNEQFF
TRBJ1-4	NA	NA	TRBV12-3/TRBV12-4	TGTGCCAGCAGTTTACACCCTGCAACTAATGAAAAACTGTTTTTT	CASSLHPATNEKLFF
TRBJ2-1	NA	few	TRBV3-1	TGTGCCAGCAGCCAATGGCTGAGCTCCTACAATGAGCAGTTCTTC	CASSQWLSSYNEQFF
TRBJ2-1	TRBD1	NA	TRBV29-1	TGCAGCGTTGAAGCGTCGACAGGGGCCTTGAGCTCCTACAATGAGCAGTTCTTC	CSVEASTGALSSYNEQFF